This entry features one T cell receptor beta chain sequence. The antigen remains unidentified. Generated by immunoSEQ multiplex PCR, the TCRdb table keeps only in-frame clones and is missing some. This sample has roughly 32,000 clones, with roughly 85% found just once. The data stem from a study of a mutant IDH1 vaccine in newly diagnosed glioma. Overall study: Former treatment meant radiotherapy, temozolomide, or both; the majority had gotten both. Visit V12 was scheduled at week 35 and visit V13 at week 47.

Time point of the sample: week 35, safety follow-up. Doses consisted of 300 ug of mutant IDH1 20-mer peptide each, paired with topical imiquimod. This CDR3 region has 18 residues. Germline lookup yields CDR1 SGHDN and CDR2 FVKESK. With V trimmed by 2 bases and J by 4 bases, 12 bases remained unmatched. Sample: PBMCs, taken from a glioma patient whose treatment included an IDH1 peptide vaccine. J is TRBJ1-2 and V is TRBV14, with 11 bases fitting TRBD1. The receptor was derived from a woman between 18 and 29 years old with glioma. In DNA, the CDR3 is TGTGCCAGCAGCCAATGGTCCAGGGGACAGGGGGATTTCTATGGCTACACCTTC. This codes for CASSQWSRGQGDFYGYTF.